This T cell receptor (beta chain) originates from a study of blood T cell repertoires in COVID-19. The method was immunoSEQ multiplex PCR; TCRdb's version includes in-frame clones alone and lacks a portion of them. The data show under 250,000 clones, with approximately 85% seen just once and about 8.2% held by the top ten. This receptor was identified in a woman in her 50s with acute COVID-19. Sequenced sample: PBMCs or T cells enriched from blood (not recorded which).

CDR3 in DNA: TGTGCCAGCAGCTTAGCTTTCAGGAGGGCAACTAATGAAAAACTGTTTTTT. Its protein product is CASSLAFRRATNEKLFF. The chain carries TRBV7-2 and TRBJ1-4; unclear D gene. CDR3 length equals 17 residues. The ends were cut back, 0 bases at V and 0 bases at J, with 11 bases in the middle. CDR1 is SGHTA, CDR2 FQGNSA, per germline.